The clone carrying this TCR beta chain has a single count. The antigen remains unidentified. Samples came from healthy bone marrow donors. This sample is part of a study of cytomegalovirus exposure and HLA in healthy donors. Notes on the study in general: Clonal expansion, a later analysis showed, was greater in HLA-associated TCR beta chains than in equally common others. Researchers catalogued 160 or so TCR beta chains as cytomegalovirus-associated.

The primer mix had 60 Vbeta and 13 Jbeta primers. Per the original methods: The authors later counted around 80 million unique TCR beta chains, some 10 million of them shared. The repertoire was sequenced with immunoSEQ multiplex PCR; TCRdb's copy has only in-frame clones and lacks some. That table furnishes V, J and clone size, whereas the DNA furnished D and trimming. Altogether 50,000 to 70,000 clones are present, roughly 80% being singletons, with the ten largest covering over 3%. The CDR3 runs to 15 residues. Germline lookup yields CDR1 MDHEN and CDR2 SYDVKM. The V end lost 1 base, the J end lost 0 bases, and 8 bases lay between the germline ends.

Sequencing was done on a sample of PBMCs. J is TRBJ2-3 and V is TRBV28; D not resolved. This sequence originates from a woman between 40 and 50 years old in good health and CMV-seronegative. The chain's CDR3 is CASSLFPASTDTQYF. CDR3 DNA: TGTGCCAGCAGTTTATTCCCAGCGAGCACAGATACGCAGTATTTT.